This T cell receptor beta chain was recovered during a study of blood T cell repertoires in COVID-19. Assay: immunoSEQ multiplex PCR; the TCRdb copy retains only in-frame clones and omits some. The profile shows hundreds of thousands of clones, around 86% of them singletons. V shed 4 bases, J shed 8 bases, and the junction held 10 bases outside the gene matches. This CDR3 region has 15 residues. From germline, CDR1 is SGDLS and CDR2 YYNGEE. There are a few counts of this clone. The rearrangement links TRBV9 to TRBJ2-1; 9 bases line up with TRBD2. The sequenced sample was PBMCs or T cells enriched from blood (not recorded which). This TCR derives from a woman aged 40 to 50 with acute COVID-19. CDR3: CASSPRVAGDHEQFF. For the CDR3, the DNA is TGTGCCAGCAGCCCCAGAGTAGCGGGAGACCATGAGCAGTTCTTC.